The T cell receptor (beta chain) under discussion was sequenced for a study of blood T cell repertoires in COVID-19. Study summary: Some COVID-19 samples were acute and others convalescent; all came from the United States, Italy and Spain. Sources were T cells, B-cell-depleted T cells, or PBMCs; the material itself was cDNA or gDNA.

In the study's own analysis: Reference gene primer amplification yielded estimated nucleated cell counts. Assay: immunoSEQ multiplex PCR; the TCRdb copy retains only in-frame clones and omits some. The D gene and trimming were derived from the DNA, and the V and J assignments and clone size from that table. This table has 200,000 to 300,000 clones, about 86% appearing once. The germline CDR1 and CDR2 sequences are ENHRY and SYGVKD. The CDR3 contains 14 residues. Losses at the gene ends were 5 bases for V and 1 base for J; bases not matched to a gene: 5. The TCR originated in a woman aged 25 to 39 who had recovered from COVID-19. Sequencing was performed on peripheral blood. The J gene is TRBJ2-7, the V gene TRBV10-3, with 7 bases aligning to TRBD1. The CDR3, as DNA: TGTGCCATCAGTACCGGGACAGTGTCCTACGAGCAGTACTTC. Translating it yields CAISTGTVSYEQYF.